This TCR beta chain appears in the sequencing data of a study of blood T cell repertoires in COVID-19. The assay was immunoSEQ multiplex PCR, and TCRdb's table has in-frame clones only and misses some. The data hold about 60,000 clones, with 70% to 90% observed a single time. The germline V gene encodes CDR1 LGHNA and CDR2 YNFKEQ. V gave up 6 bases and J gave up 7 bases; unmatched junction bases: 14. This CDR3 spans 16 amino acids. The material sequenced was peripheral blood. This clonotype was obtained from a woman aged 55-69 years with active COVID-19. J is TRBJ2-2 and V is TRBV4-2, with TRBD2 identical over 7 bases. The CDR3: CASRASPGGIIGELFF. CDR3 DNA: TGTGCCAGCAGAGCCTCACCCGGGGGGATAATCGGGGAGCTGTTTTTT.